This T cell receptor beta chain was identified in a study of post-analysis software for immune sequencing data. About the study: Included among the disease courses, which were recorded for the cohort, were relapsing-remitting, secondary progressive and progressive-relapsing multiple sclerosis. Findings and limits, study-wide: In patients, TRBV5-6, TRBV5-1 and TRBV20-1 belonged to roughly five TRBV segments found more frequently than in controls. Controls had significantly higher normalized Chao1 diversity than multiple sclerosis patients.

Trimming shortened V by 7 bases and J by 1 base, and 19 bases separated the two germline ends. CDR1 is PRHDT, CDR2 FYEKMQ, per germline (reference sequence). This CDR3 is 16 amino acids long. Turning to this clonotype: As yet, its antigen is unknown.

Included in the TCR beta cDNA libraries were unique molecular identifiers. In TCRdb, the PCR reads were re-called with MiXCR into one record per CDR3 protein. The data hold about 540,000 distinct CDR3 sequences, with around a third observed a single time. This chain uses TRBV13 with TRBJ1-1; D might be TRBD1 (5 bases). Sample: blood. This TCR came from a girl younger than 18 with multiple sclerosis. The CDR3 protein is CASTSFRGVPNTEAFF. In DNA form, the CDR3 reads TGTGCCAGCACCTCGTTTCGGGGGGTCCCGAACACTGAAGCTTTCTTT.